This TCR beta chain was sequenced during a study of T-cell memory formation after mild COVID-19. Study-level background: TCR clusters were mostly donor specific.

Only a few counts were recorded for this clonotype. What it binds is not known. General study results and limits: A second wave expanding day 15 to 37 was CD4+-biased; contracting clones were balanced.

The authors produced TCR alpha and TCR beta cDNA libraries with sample barcodes and UMIs by 5'RACE using constant-segment primers. TCRdb used MiXCR to reprocess the 5' RACE reads, holding one entry per CDR3 protein. The table includes 580,000 or so distinct CDR3 sequences, 15% to 20% detected once. The specimen sequenced was PBMCs or a T cell subset sorted from them (not recorded which). The clonotype comes from an adult woman who had mild COVID-19 (a few samples of this study predate the infection). Cell type and time point are not known.

CDR3 coding DNA: TGTGCCAGCAGCCCTTCAGGGCTAAGGGGAACTGACTACGAGCAGTACTTC. Protein sequence: CASSPSGLRGTDYEQYF. The V gene is TRBV7-9, the J gene TRBJ2-7; TRBD1 is a possible D gene (5 bases). CDR3 length: 17 amino acids. Between the trimmed V and J ends, which lost 5 bases and 3 bases, there was a span of 23 bases. The V gene's germline CDR1 is SEHNR and CDR2 FQNEAQ (reference sequence). The full variable domain, its missing parts supplied by reference TRBV7-9 and TRBJ2-7, is DTGVSQNPRHKITKRGQNVTFRCDPISEHNRLYWYRQTLGQGPEFLTYFQNEAQLEKSRLLSDRFSAERPKGSFSTLEIQRTEQGDSAMYLCASSPSGLRGTDYEQYFGPGTRLTVT.